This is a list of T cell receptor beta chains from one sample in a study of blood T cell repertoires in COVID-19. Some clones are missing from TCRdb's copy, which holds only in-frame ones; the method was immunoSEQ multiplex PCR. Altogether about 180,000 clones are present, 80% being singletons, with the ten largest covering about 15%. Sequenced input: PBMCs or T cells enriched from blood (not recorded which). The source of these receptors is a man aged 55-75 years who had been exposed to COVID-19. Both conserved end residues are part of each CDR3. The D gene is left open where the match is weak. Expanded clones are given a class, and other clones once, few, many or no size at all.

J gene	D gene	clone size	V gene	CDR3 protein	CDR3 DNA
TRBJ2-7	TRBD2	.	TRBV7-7	CASSPSSGAPYEQYF	TGTGCCAGCAGCCCATCTAGCGGCGCCCCCTACGAGCAGTACTTC
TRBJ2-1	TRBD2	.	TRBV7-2	CASSLQGLAGGEQFF	TGTGCCAGCAGCCTACAGGGACTAGCGGGAGGTGAGCAGTTCTTC
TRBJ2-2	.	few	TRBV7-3	CASSRLGGPGELFF	TGTGCCAGCAGCAGACTGGGAGGTCCCGGGGAGCTGTTTTTT
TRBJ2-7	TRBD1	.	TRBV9	CASSGTGYEQYF	TGTGCCAGCAGCGGGACAGGGTACGAGCAGTACTTC
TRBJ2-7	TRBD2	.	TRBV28	CASSSRTSGGTYEQYF	TGTGCCAGCAGTTCAAGGACTAGCGGGGGTACCTACGAGCAGTACTTC
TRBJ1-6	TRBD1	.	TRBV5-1	CASSSGTETVRSPLHF	TGCGCCAGCAGCTCGGGGACAGAAACGGTGCGTTCACCCCTCCACTTT
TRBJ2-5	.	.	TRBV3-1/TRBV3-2	CASSDSPIQETQYF	TGTGCCAGCAGTGACAGTCCGATACAAGAGACCCAGTACTTC
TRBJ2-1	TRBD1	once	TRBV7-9	CASSEGQGFWNEQFF	TGTGCCAGCAGCGAAGGACAGGGGTTCTGGAATGAGCAGTTCTTC
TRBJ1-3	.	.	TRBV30	CAWSKSRISGNTIYF	TGTGCCTGGAGTAAGTCTAGGATCTCTGGAAACACCATATATTTT
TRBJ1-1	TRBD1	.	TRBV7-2	CASRRQGSTMNTEAFF	TGTGCCAGCAGGCGACAGGGCTCTACCATGAACACTGAAGCTTTCTTT
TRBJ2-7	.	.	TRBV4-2	CASSQDGFSSYEQYF	TGTGCCAGCAGCCAAGATGGTTTCAGCTCCTACGAGCAGTACTTC